In its sample, the clone carrying this T cell receptor beta chain was seen once. Losses at the gene ends were 7 bases for V and 4 bases for J; bases not matched to a gene: 3. The CDR3 spans 11 residues. Looked up from germline, CDR1 is DFQATT and CDR2 is SNEGSKA (reference sequence). As originally analysed: By means of reference gene primer amplification, nucleated cell counts were estimated. The protocol was immunoSEQ multiplex PCR, while the TCRdb copy is restricted to in-frame clones and leaves out a portion. V and J calls and clone size are copied from that table; D and trimming were computed from the DNA. In the table there are 200,000 to 300,000 clones, around 87% of which are singletons. This entry is derived from a study of blood T cell repertoires in COVID-19. Overall study context: From the United States, Italy and Spain came samples of acute and convalescent COVID-19. In each case, the material was cDNA or gDNA derived from T cells, B-cell-depleted T cells, or PBMCs.

The receptor comes from a woman aged 40-49 years who had recovered from COVID-19. Sequencing was performed on peripheral blood. V is TRBV20-1 and J is TRBJ1-2; 7 positions agree with TRBD1. CDR3 residues: CSGRGPYGYTF. CDR3 sequence (DNA): TGCAGTGGGAGGGGGCCCTATGGCTACACCTTC.